The clone carrying this T cell receptor (beta chain) was counted a few times. What it binds is not known. Positive CCR7 selection of CD45RO-negative cells yielded the naive CD8 cells, and terminally differentiated effector memory CD45RA+ cells were excluded. Generated by immunoSEQ multiplex PCR, the TCRdb table keeps only in-frame clones and is missing some. The sample includes millions of clones, approximately 94% of them seen just once. This record comes from a study of shared clonotypes between healthy human individuals. Study results and caveats: A handful of donors showed sharing of approximately 5% of naive CD4 clonotypes.

The sample taken for sequencing was naive CD8+ T cells sorted from blood. This receptor was taken from a man aged 18 to 29 in good health.

This chain's CDR3 is CAIPLNTGELFF. CDR3 bases: TGTGCCATACCCTTGAACACCGGGGAGCTGTTTTTT. This sequence joins TRBV2 and TRBJ2-2; D gene uncertain. V lost 10 bases to trimming and J lost 1 base, with 7 bases between them. The CDR3 loop spans 12 amino acids. Germline CDR1 reads SNHLY; CDR2 reads FYNNEI.